The source of this T cell receptor beta chain is a study of long-term antiretroviral therapy in people with HIV. About this clone itself: No antigen is known for it.

Study results and limitations: Repertoires with HIV possessed tighter CDR3 length spans than those of controls. The repertoire was dominated at all time points by clones expanded before ART.

Between the trimmed V and J ends, which lost 4 bases and 4 bases, there was a span of 17 bases. Per the germline V gene, CDR1 is SGHRS and CDR2 is YFSETQ. CDR3 length equals 15 residues. Researchers ran immunoSEQ v3.0 at survey level. About 40,000-55,000 T-cell genomes per sample were the sequencing target. Profiling relied on immunoSEQ multiplex PCR, and the TCRdb table lists in-frame clones only, not all of them. This table has roughly 30,000 clones, over 85% appearing once. Every one of the participants with HIV received treatment in the United States. The material was unsorted PBMCs, obtained 1.8 years after starting antiretroviral therapy. The sequence came from a woman aged 18-30 years with HIV. V is TRBV5-1 and J is TRBJ1-1; unclear D gene. CDR3 nucleotides: TGCGCCAGCAGCAACGTTGGACGGAGGGCCACTGAAGCTTTCTTT. This encodes CASSNVGRRATEAFF.